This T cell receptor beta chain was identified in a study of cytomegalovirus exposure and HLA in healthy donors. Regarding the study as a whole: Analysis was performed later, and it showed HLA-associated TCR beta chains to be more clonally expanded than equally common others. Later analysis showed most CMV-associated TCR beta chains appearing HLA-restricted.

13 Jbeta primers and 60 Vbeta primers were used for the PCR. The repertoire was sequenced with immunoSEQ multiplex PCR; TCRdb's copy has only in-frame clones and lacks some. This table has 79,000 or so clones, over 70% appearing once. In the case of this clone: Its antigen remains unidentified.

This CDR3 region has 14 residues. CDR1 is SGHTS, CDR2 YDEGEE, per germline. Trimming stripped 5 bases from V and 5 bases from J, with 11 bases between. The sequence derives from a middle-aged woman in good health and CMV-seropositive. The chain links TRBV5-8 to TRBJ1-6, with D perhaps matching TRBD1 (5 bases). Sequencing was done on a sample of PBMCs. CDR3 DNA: TGTGCCAGCAGTCGCGGACAACATAATTCACCCCTCCACTTT. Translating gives CASSRGQHNSPLHF.